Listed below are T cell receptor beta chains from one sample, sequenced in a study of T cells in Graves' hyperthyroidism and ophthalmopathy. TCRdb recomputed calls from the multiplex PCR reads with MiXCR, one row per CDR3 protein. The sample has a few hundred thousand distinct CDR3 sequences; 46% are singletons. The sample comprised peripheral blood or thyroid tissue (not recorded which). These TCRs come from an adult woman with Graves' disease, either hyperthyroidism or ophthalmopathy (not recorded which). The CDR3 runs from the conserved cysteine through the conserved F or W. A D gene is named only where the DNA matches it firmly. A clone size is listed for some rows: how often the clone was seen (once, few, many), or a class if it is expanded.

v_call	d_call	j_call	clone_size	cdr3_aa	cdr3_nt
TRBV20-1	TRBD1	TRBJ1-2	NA	CSASPGQGANGYTF	TGCAGTGCTAGTCCGGGACAGGGTGCCAATGGCTACACCTTC
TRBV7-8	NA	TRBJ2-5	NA	CASSIGTAVGETQYF	TGTGCCAGCAGCATAGGGACCGCCGTCGGGGAGACCCAGTACTTC
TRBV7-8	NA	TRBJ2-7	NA	CASSARDGPSYEQYF	TGTGCCAGCAGCGCCCGGGACGGACCCTCCTACGAGCAGTACTTC
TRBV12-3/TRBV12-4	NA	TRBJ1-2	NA	CASGPSTLGGSHGYTF	TGTGCCAGCGGACCCTCGACACTCGGAGGGAGCCATGGCTACACCTTC
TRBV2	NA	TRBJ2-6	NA	CASRVQGGANVLTF	TGTGCCAGCAGAGTACAGGGAGGGGCCAACGTCCTGACTTTC
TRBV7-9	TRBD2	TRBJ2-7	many	CASSLAPLLAGGSYEQYF	TGTGCCAGCAGCTTAGCCCCGCTACTAGCGGGAGGGTCCTACGAGCAGTACTTC
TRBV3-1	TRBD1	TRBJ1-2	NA	CASSQGTEQGASYGYTF	TGTGCCAGCAGCCAAGGAACGGAGCAGGGGGCTTCCTATGGCTACACCTTC
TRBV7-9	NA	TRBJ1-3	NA	CATEENTIYF	TGTGCCACCGAGGAAAACACCATATATTTT
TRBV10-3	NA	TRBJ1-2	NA	CAISGGERDGYTF	TGTGCCATCAGTGGGGGGGAAAGGGATGGCTACACCTTC
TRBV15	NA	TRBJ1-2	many	CATSRTGIYGYTF	TGTGCCACCAGCAGGACAGGCATCTATGGCTACACCTTC
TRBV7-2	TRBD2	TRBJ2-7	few	CASSLATLAGYEQYF	TGTGCCAGCAGCTTAGCGACCCTAGCGGGCTACGAGCAGTACTTC
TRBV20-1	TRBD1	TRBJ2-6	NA	CSAKQGTAGANVLTF	TGCAGTGCTAAACAGGGGACGGCTGGGGCCAACGTCCTGACTTTC
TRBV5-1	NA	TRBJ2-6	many	CASSSGDSGANVLTF	TGCGCCAGCAGCTCCGGAGACTCTGGGGCCAACGTCCTGACTTTC
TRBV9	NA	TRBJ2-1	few	CASSGGGLGMRQFF	TGTGCCAGCAGCGGGGGCGGGCTAGGGATGCGGCAGTTCTTC
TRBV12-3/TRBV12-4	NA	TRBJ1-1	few	CASSLARGAEAFF	TGTGCCAGCAGTTTAGCTCGGGGGGCTGAAGCTTTCTTT
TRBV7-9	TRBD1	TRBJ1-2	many	CASSLAGTGDNYGYTF	TGTGCCAGCAGCTTAGCCGGGACAGGGGATAACTATGGCTACACCTTC
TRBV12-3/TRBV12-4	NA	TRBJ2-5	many	CASSLGGERETQYF	TGTGCCAGCAGTTTAGGAGGGGAGAGGGAGACCCAGTACTTC
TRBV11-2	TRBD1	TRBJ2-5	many	CASSQDRELRETQYF	TGTGCCAGCAGCCAGGACAGGGAACTCCGGGAGACCCAGTACTTC
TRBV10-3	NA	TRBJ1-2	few	CAIPHWDYGYTF	TGTGCCATTCCCCACTGGGACTATGGCTACACCTTC
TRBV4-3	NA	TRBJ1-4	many	CASSRDTGEKLFF	TGCGCCAGCAGCCGAGATACGGGAGAAAAACTGTTTTTT
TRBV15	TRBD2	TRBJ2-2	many	CATSRDVVTSGAGGELFF	TGTGCCACCAGCAGAGATGTGGTGACTAGCGGCGCAGGGGGGGAGCTGTTTTTT
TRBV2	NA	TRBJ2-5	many	CASSALETQYF	TGTGCCAGCAGTGCACTAGAGACCCAGTACTTC
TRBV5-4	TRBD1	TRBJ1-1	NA	CASSQDTGGLNTEAFF	TGCGCCAGCAGCCAGGACACAGGGGGACTGAACACTGAAGCTTTCTTT
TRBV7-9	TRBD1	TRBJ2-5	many	CASSSYRGPMGETQYF	TGTGCCAGCAGCAGCTACAGGGGGCCTATGGGAGAGACCCAGTACTTC
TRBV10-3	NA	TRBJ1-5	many	CAISESLGGERKNQPQHF	TGTGCCATCAGTGAGTCTTTAGGGGGAGAAAGGAAGAATCAGCCCCAGCATTTT
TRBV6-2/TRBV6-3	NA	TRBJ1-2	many	CASRRNGGGYTF	TGTGCCAGCAGGCGTAACGGCGGCGGCTACACCTTC
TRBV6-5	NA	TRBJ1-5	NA	CASSYSSLGNQPQHF	TGTGCCAGCAGTTACTCGTCCCTTGGCAATCAGCCCCAGCATTTT
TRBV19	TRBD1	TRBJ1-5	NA	CASSGTVNNQPQHF	TGTGCCAGTAGTGGGACAGTCAACAATCAGCCCCAGCATTTT
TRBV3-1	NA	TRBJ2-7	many	CASSSHHEQYF	TGTGCCAGCAGCTCACATCACGAGCAGTACTTC
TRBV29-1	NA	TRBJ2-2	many	CSGRSGGATGELFF	TGCAGCGGGAGGTCTGGCGGGGCCACCGGGGAGCTGTTTTTT
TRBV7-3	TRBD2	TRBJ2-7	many	CASSLLAGGVHEQYF	TGTGCCAGCAGCTTACTAGCGGGAGGGGTCCACGAGCAGTACTTC
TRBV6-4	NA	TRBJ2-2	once	CASSVGLNTGELFF	TGTGCCAGCAGTGTGGGACTTAACACCGGGGAGCTGTTTTTT
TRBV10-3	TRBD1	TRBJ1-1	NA	CASSPVGQGDTEAFF	TGTGCCAGCTCACCCGTGGGACAGGGGGACACTGAAGCTTTCTTT
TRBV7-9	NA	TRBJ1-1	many	CASSLNAGTEAFF	TGTGCCAGCAGCTTAAACGCGGGCACTGAAGCTTTCTTT
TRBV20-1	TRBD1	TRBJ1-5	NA	CSGIATGGMQPQHF	TGCAGTGGCATAGCTACAGGGGGAATGCAGCCCCAGCATTTT
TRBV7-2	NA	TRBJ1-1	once	CASSSARVLIMNTEAFF	TGTGCCAGCAGCTCTGCTAGGGTTCTGATAATGAACACTGAAGCTTTCTTT
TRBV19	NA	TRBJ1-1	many	CASSIIGLNTEAFF	TGTGCCAGTAGTATAATAGGCCTGAACACTGAAGCTTTCTTT
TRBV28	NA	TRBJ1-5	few	CASSLGPRDQPQHF	TGTGCCAGCAGTTTAGGCCCGAGGGATCAGCCCCAGCATTTT
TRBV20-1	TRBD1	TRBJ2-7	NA	CSARSPGQGSYEQYF	TGCAGTGCTAGAAGTCCGGGACAGGGAAGCTACGAGCAGTACTTC